This paragraph reports one T cell receptor beta chain. What antigen it recognizes has not been identified. Qualities for individual bases were not recorded, and no much larger clone is one base off. This record belongs to a study of response to subunit inactivated influenza vaccine (dated by TCRdb to 2016 to 2019). Study-wide context: Deep quantitative profiling of the T cell receptor repertoire was used in the study to follow responses to a trivalent subunit inactivated influenza vaccine. Findings and caveats that apply to the study as a whole: The authors suggested that each seasonal influenza vaccination may recruit only a limited number of new T cells.

The library was obtained by RT-PCR. Reads for this sample came from an Illumina HiSeq 2500. TCRdb reanalyzed the raw reads on its own, using fastp at Q25 for trimming and MiXCR for clone calling, and kept in-frame beta chains. Rows matching on CDR3 protein sequence are summarized as one entry with the most common DNA and genes. The table for this sample lists 530,000 or so distinct CDR3 sequences; approximately 12% of them were counted only once. The biggest ten clones account for about 9.4% of the sample. Its CDR3 holds 20 amino acids, cysteine through phenylalanine. Only the CDR3 DNA stays, 60 bases, in frame from base 1. Compared with germline, V lacks 0 bases and J lacks 0 bases; bases without a gene match: 10. CDR1 and CDR2 (SGHAT, FQNNGV) derive from the germline V gene.

The sample consisted of PBMCs from blood, taken on the day of vaccination. The chain is encoded by TRBV11-2 joined to TRBJ2-2; a stretch of 10 junction bases matches TRBD2. The receptor was derived from a man aged 50 to 59 who received an inactivated influenza vaccine. Donor details come from another sample of the same person, matched by shared clones. The encoded CDR3 is CASSLEAGGLGRTNTGELFF. The nucleotides read TGTGCCAGCAGCTTAGAAGCGGGGGGGCTAGGGAGAACGAACACCGGGGAGCTGTTTTTT.